The rows below give T cell receptor beta chains drawn from one sample of a study of control samples from healthy donors and cancer patients. The repertoire was sequenced with immunoSEQ multiplex PCR; TCRdb's copy has only in-frame clones and lacks some. The table has 45,000 to 65,000 clones, about nine tenths seen once. Material: PBMCs. The receptors originated from a man aged 50 or older with head and neck cancer. CDR3s include the opening cysteine and the closing phenylalanine or tryptophan. D genes are given only for firm matches. Some rows mark clone size as missing; the rest say once, few, many or name a class of expanded clone.

j_call d_call v_call clone_size cdr3_nt cdr3_aa
TRBJ2-7 - TRBV19 - TGTGCCAGTAGTAATCGGGGGACAGTATTGGACGAGCAGTACTTC CASSNRGTVLDEQYF
TRBJ1-3 - TRBV11-2 - TGTGCCAGCAGCTTTTTGAAAGACTCTGGAAACACCATATATTTT CASSFLKDSGNTIYF
TRBJ2-1 TRBD2 TRBV24-1 - TGTGCCACCAGTGATTCTGGACTAGCTCGCAATGAGCAGTTCTTC CATSDSGLARNEQFF
TRBJ1-6 - TRBV6-1 - TGTGCCAGCAGTGACCGGTGGGGGCGGTCACCCCTCCACTTT CASSDRWGRSPLHF
TRBJ1-1 - TRBV28 - TGTGCCAGCAGTTTCGACAGTTCCTACACTGAAGCTTTCTTT CASSFDSSYTEAFF
TRBJ1-6 - TRBV7-9 - TGTGCCAGCAGCTTAGGGCAGGATAATTCACCCCTCCACTTT CASSLGQDNSPLHF
TRBJ2-5 TRBD2 TRBV5-4 - TGTGCCAGCAGCTTGGAGGGAGGGCCGATGGAGACCCAGTACTTC CASSLEGGPMETQYF
TRBJ1-2 - TRBV7-3 - TGTGCCAGCAGCCAGGCCCCTTGGGTAGGCGGCTACACCTTC CASSQAPWVGGYTF
TRBJ1-3 - TRBV30 - TGTGCCTGGAGGACTTGGGACGGCTCTGGAAACACCATATATTTT CAWRTWDGSGNTIYF
TRBJ1-5 - TRBV5-4 once TGTGCCAGCAGCAGGGATAGCAATCAGCCCCAGCATTTT CASSRDSNQPQHF
TRBJ2-7 TRBD1 TRBV19 few TGTGCCAGCAGAGAAAACCGGGACAGGGGTTACGAGCAGTACTTC CASRENRDRGYEQYF